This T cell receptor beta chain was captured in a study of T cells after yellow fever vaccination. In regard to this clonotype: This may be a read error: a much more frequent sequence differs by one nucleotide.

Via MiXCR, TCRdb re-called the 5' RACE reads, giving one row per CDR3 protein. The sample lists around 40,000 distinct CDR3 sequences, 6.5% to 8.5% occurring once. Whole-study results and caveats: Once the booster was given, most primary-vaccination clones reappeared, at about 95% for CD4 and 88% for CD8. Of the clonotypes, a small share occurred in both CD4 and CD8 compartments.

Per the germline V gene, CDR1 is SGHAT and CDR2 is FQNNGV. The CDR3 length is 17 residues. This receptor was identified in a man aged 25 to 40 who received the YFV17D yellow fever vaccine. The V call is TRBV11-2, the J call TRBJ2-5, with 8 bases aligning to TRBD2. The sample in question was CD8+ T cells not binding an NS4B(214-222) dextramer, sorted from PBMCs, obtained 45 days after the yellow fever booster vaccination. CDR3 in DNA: TGTGCCAGCAACTTAGTAGTGTCTACCGGGGGGGAAGAGACCCAGTACTTC. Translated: CASNLVVSTGGEETQYF.